This T cell receptor beta chain stems from a study of T-cell reconstitution after alpha-beta-depleted transplantation in children. Unique molecular identifiers were incorporated during preparation of the TCRbeta library. In TCRdb, the PCR reads were re-called with MiXCR into one record per CDR3 protein. The sample gives some 500,000 distinct CDR3 sequences, about 30% of which show up once; 2.4% is in the top ten. The CDR3 has 14 amino acids. Deletions cut 5 bases from V and 0 bases from J, with 8 bases between. The germline CDR1 and CDR2 sequences are SGHVS and FNYEAQ. V is TRBV7-6 and J is TRBJ1-5, with D possibly matching TRBD1 (6 bases). The material was PBMCs from the stem cell graft donor, obtained from the stem cell graft. The source of this sequence is a human donor who donated a stem cell graft to a child with aplastic anemia. This CDR3 reads CASSTQGSNQPQHF. The CDR3 DNA follows: TGTGCCAGCAGCACACAGGGTAGCAATCAGCCCCAGCATTTT.